The sequence of this T cell receptor (beta chain) was determined in a study of T-cell memory formation after mild COVID-19. Whole-study results and caveats: Mainly CM and EM harbored the contracting CD4+ clones; mainly EMRA harbored the CD8+ ones. Memory sampled before infection contained some responding clones, suggesting cross-reactive memory joined.

Concerning this clonotype itself: The antigen is unknown.

Via MiXCR, TCRdb re-called the 5' RACE reads, giving one row per CDR3 protein. This sample yields around 140,000 distinct CDR3 sequences, of which 15% to 20% are seen a single time; approximately 2.3% belongs to the top ten. CDR3 length: 18 residues. Trimming removed 5 bases from V and 3 bases from J; junction bases left unmatched: 14. CDR1 LGHDT and CDR2 YNNKEL come from the germline V gene (reference sequence). The sample consisted of PBMCs or a T cell subset sorted from them (not recorded which). The chain couples TRBV3-1 to TRBJ2-1; TRBD1 matches 9 bases. The sequence derives from an adult woman who had mild COVID-19 (a few samples of this study predate the infection). Cell type and time point are not known. DNA of the CDR3: TGTGCCAGCAGCGTGCGGGACAGGGTTGATCCGTACTACAATGAGCAGTTCTTC. Its protein is CASSVRDRVDPYYNEQFF.